A single sample is the source of the 3 T cell receptor beta chains below, sequenced in a study of T cell repertoires in cytomegalovirus infection. MiXCR, run by TCRdb on the reads, gives a single entry per CDR3 protein. The sample carries around 740,000 distinct CDR3 sequences, 35% to 40% recorded once. The sequencing input was PBMCs. All receptors come from a human donor in good health (CMV status not recorded). Some clones in this sample may be carry-over from other donors' samples.

This clonotype was seen more than once but under ten times. The chain joins TRBV28 to TRBJ1-2; D may be TRBD1 (6 bases). The length of the CDR3 is 13 residues. Germline V gene lookup returns CDR1 MDHEN and CDR2 SYDVKM. V was shortened by 3 bases and J by 4 bases, with 9 bases between the two germline ends. The CDR3 DNA follows: TGTGCCAGCAGTTTCCGGACAGCCTATGGCTACACCTTC. It specifies CASSFRTAYGYTF.

The V gene is TRBV19, the J gene TRBJ1-1; D remains ambiguous. CDR3 length: 14 amino acids. The V gene's germline CDR1 is LNHDA and CDR2 SQIVND (reference sequence). Trimming left V 3 bases short and J 5 bases short, with 13 bases between. In DNA form, the CDR3 reads TGTGCCAGTAGTATTCTTGGGGTCGGGACTGAAGCTTTCTTT. Protein: CASSILGVGTEAFF.

The rearrangement uses TRBV5-1 and TRBJ2-3; D is tentatively TRBD1 or TRBD2 (5 bases each). V lost 0 bases and J lost 4, with 9 bases in between. This CDR3 spans 14 amino acids. Germline lookup yields CDR1 SGHRS and CDR2 YFSETQ. The CDR3 reads CASSLGDGSDTQYF. CDR3 bases: TGCGCCAGCAGCTTGGGGGACGGCTCAGATACGCAGTATTTT. Full variable domain (remainder filled in from reference TRBV5-1 and TRBJ2-3): KAGVTQTPRYLIKTRGQQVTLSCSPISGHRSVSWYQQTPGQGLQFLFEYFSETQRNKGNFPGRFSGRQFSNSRSEMNVSTLELGDSALYLCASSLGDGSDTQYFGPGTRLTVL.